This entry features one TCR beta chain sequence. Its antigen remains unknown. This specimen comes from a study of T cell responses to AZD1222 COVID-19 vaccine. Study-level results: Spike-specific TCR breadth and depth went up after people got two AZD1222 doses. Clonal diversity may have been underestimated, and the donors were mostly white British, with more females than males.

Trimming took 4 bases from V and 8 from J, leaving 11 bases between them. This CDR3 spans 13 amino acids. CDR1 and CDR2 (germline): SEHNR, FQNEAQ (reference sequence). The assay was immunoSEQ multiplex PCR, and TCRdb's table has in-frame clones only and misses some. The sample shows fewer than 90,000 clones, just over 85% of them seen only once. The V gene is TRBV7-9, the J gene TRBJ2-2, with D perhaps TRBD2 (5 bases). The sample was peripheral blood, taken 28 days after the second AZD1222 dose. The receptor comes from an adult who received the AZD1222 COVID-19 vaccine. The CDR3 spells CASSSGVRGELFF. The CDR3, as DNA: TGTGCCAGCAGCTCCGGGGTCCGTGGGGAGCTGTTTTTT.